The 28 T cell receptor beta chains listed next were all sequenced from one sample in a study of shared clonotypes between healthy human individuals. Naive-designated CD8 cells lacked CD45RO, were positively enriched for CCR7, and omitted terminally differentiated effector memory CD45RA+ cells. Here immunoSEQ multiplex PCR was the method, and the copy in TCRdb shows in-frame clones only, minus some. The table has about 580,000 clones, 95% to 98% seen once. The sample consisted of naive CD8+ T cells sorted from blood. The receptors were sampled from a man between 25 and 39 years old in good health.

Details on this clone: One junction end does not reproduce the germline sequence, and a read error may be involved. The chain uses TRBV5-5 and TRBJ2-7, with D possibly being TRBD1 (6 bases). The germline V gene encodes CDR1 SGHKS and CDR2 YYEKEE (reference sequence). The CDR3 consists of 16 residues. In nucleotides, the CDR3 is TGTGCCAGCAGGGGGGCTGGGCAGGAGCTCTCCAACGAGCAGTACTTC. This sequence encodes CASRGAGQELSNEQYF.

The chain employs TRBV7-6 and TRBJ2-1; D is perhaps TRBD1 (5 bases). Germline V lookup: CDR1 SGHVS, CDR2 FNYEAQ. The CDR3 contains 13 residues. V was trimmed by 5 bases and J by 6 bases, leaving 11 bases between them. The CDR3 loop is CASSPRQSNEQFF. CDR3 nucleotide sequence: TGTGCCAGCAGCCCCCGACAGTCCAATGAGCAGTTCTTC.

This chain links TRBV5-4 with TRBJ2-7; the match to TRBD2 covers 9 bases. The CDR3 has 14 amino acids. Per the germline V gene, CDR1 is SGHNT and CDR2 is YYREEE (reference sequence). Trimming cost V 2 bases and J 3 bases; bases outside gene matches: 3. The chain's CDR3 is CASSFGSGSYEQYF. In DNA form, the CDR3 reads TGTGCCAGCAGCTTCGGTAGCGGGAGCTACGAGCAGTACTTC. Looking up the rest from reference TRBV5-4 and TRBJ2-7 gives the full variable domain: ETGVTQSPTHLIKTRGQQVTLRCSSQSGHNTVSWYQQALGQGPQFIFQYYREEENGRGNFPPRFSGLQFPNYSSELNVNALELDDSALYLCASSFGSGSYEQYFGPGTRLTVT.

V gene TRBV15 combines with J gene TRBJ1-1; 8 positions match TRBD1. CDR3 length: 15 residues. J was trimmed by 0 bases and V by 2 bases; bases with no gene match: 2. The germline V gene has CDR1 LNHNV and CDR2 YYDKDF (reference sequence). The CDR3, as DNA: TGTGCCACCAGCAGACGGACAGGGATGAACACTGAAGCTTTCTTT. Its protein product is CATSRRTGMNTEAFF.

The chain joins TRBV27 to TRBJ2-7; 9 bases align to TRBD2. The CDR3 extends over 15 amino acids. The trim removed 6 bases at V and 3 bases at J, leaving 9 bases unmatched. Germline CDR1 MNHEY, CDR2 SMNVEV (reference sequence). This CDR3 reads CASRPGLAIYYEQYF. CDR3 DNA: TGTGCCAGCAGACCAGGACTAGCGATTTACTACGAGCAGTACTTC.

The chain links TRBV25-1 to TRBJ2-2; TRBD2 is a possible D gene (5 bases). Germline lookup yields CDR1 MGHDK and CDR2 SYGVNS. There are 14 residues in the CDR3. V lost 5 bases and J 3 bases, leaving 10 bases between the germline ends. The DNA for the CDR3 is TGTGCCAGCAGTCAGGTGGGAGACACCGGGGAGCTGTTTTTT. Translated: CASSQVGDTGELFF.

The CDR3 coding sequence is TGTGCCAGCAGCCTGGAGGTCTACGAGCAGTACTTC. The encoded protein is CASSLEVYEQYF. The V call is TRBV7-9, the J call TRBJ2-7, with D perhaps TRBD2 (5 bases). V gave up 5 bases and J gave up 3 bases, with 8 bases separating them. The CDR3 runs 12 residues. Germline V gives CDR1 SEHNR, CDR2 FQNEAQ (reference sequence).

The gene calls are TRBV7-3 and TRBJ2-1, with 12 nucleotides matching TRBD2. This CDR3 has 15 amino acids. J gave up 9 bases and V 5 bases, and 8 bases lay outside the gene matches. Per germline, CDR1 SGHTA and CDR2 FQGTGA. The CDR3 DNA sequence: TGTGCCAGCAGCCCACTAGCGGGAGGAATAGGTGAGCAGTTCTTC. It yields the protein CASSPLAGGIGEQFF.

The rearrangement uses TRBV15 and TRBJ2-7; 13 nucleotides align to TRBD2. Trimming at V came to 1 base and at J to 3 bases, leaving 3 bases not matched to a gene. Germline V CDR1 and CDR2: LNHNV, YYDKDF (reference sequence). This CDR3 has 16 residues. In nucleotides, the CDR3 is TGTGCCACCAGCAGAGCCGGACTAGCGGGAGTCTACGAGCAGTACTTC. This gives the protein CATSRAGLAGVYEQYF.

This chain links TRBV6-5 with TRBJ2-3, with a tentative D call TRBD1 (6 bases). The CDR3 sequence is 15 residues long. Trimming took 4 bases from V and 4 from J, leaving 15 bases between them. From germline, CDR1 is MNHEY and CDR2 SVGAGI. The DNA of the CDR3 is TGTGCCAGCAGTTCTGCAGGGGCAGGTGCAGATACGCAGTATTTT. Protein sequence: CASSSAGAGADTQYF.

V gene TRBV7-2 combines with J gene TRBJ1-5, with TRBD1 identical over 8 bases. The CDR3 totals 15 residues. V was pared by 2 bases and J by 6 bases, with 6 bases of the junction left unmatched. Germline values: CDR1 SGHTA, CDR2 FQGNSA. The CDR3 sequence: CASSLSVQGAQPQHF. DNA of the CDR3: TGTGCCAGCAGCTTAAGCGTCCAGGGGGCTCAGCCCCAGCATTTT.

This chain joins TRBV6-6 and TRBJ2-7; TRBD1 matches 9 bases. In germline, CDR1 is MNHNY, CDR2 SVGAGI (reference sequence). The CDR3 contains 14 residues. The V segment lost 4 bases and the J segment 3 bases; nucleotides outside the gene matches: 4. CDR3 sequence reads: CASSLGQGLYEQYF. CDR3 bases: TGTGCCAGCAGTTTGGGACAGGGCCTCTACGAGCAGTACTTC.

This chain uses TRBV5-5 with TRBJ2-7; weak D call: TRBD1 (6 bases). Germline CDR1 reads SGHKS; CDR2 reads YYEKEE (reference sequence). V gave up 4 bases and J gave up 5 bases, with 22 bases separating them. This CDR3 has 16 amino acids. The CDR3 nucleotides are TGTGCCAGCAGCCGTTCAGCGACAGGTGATGTGGACGAGCAGTACTTC. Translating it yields CASSRSATGDVDEQYF. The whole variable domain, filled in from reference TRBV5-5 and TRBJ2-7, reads DAGVTQSPTHLIKTRGQQVTLRCSPISGHKSVSWYQQVLGQGPQFIFQYYEKEERGRGNFPDRFSARQFPNYSSELNVNALLLGDSALYLCASSRSATGDVDEQYFGPGTRLTVT.

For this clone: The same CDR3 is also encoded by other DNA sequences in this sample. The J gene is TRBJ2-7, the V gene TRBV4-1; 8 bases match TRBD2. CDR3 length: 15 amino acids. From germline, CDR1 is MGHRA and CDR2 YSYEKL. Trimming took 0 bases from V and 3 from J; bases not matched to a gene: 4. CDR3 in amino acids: CASSQETSGSYEQYF. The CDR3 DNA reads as TGCGCCAGCAGCCAAGAAACCAGCGGGAGCTACGAGCAGTACTTC.

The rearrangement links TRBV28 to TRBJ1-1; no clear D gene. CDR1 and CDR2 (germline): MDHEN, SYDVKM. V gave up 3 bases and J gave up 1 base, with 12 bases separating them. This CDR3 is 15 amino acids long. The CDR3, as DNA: TGTGCCAGCAGTTTTTGGTGGCTCCAGAACACTGAAGCTTTCTTT. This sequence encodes CASSFWWLQNTEAFF.

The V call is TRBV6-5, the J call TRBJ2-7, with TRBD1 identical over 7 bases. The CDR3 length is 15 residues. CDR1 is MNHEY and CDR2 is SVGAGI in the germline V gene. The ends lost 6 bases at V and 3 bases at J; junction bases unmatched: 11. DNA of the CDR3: TGTGCCAGCAGCCACTTTGGAGACAGGGACTACGAGCAGTACTTC. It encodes CASSHFGDRDYEQYF.

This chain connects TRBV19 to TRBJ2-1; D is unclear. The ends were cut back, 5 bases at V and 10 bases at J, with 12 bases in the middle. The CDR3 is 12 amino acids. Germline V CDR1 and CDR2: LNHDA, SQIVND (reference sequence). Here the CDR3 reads CASSEYRSEQFF. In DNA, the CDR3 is TGTGCCAGTAGTGAGTACCGGAGCGAGCAGTTCTTC.

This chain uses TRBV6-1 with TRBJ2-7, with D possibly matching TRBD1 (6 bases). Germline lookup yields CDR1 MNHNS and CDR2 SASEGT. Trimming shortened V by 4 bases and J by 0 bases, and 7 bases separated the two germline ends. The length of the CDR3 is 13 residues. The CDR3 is CASSGDNSYEQYF. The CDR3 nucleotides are TGTGCCAGCAGTGGGGACAACTCCTACGAGCAGTACTTC.

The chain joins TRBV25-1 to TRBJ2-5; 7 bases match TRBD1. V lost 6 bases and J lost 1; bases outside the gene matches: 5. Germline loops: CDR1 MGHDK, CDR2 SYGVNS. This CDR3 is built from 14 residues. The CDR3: CASRPDRVQETQYF. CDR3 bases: TGTGCCAGCAGACCCGACAGGGTCCAAGAGACCCAGTACTTC.

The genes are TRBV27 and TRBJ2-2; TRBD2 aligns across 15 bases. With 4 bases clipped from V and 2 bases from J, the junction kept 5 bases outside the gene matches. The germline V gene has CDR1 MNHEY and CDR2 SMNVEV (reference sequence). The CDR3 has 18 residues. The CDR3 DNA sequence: TGTGCCAGCAGTTCGGGACTAGCGGGAGGATCCAACACCGGGGAGCTGTTTTTT. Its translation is CASSSGLAGGSNTGELFF.

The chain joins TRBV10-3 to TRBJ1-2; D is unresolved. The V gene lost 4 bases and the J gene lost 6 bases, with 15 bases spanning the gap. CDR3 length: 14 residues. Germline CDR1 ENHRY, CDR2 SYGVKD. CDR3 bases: TGTGCCATCAGTGGAGAAGAAAGAATGGATGGCTACACCTTC. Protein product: CAISGEERMDGYTF.

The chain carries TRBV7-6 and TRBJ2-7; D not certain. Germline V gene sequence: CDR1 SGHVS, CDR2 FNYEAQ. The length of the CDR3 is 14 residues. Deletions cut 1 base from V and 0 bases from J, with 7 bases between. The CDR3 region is CASSLVANSYEQYF. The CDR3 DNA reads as TGTGCCAGCAGCTTAGTGGCAAACTCCTACGAGCAGTACTTC.

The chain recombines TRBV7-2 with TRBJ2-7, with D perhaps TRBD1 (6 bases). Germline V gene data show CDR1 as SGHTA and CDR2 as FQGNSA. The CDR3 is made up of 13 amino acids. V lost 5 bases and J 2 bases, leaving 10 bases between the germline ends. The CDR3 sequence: CASSRQAPYEQYF. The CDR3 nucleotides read TGTGCCAGCAGCCGACAGGCCCCCTACGAGCAGTACTTC.

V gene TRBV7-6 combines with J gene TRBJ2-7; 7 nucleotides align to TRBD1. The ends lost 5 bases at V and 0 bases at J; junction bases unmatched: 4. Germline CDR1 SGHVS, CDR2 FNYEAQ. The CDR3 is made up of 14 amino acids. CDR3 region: CASSDTGASYEQYF. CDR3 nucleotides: TGTGCCAGCAGCGATACAGGGGCCTCCTACGAGCAGTACTTC.

This CDR3 reads CSVGSGTRYEQYF. CDR3 nucleotides: TGCAGCGTTGGCTCCGGGACACGCTACGAGCAGTACTTC. The chain carries TRBV29-1 and TRBJ2-7, with D possibly TRBD1 on 6 matching bases. With 4 bases removed from V and 3 bases from J, the gap between germline ends came to 13 bases. The CDR3 covers 13 residues. Germline assignment: CDR1 SQVTM and CDR2 ANQGSEA.

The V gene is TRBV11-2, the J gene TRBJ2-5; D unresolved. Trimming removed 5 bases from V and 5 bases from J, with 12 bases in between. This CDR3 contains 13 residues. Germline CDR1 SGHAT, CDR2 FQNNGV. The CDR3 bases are TGTGCCAGCAGCCCGGCGAATGGGGAGACCCAGTACTTC. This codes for CASSPANGETQYF. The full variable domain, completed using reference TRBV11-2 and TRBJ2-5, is EAGVAQSPRYKIIEKRQSVAFWCNPISGHATLYWYQQILGQGPKLLIQFQNNGVVDDSQLPKDRFSAERLKGVDSTLKIQPAKLEDSAVYLCASSPANGETQYFGPGTRLLVL.

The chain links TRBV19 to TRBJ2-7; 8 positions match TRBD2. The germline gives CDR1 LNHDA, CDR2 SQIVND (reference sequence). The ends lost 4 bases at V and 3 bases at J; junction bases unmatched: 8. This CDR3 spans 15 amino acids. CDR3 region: CASSTYGRAGYEQYF. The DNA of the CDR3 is TGTGCCAGTAGTACGTACGGGAGGGCCGGCTACGAGCAGTACTTC.

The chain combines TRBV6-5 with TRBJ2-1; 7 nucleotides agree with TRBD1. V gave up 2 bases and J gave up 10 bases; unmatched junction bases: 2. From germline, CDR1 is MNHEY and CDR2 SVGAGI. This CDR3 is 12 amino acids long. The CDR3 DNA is TGTGCCAGCAGTTACCAGACAGGGGAGCAGTTCTTC. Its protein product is CASSYQTGEQFF.